The source of this T cell receptor beta chain is a study of blood T cell repertoires in COVID-19 (dated by TCRdb to 2020 to 2022). For the wider study: Samples covering the acute and convalescent phases of COVID-19 were provided by collaborators in the United States, Italy and Spain. The material from the prospective study consisted of cDNA or gDNA derived from T cells, B-cell-depleted T cells, or PBMCs. Deeply sampled blood TCRbeta repertoires from subjects exposed to, actively infected with, or recovered from COVID-19 were included in the dataset. The repertoires were made available in a free public database intended to serve as a resource for research on the immune response to SARS-CoV-2. The samples were drawn from two sources: the first 160 participants of the ongoing ImmuneRACE study, and approximately 1,300 subjects contributed by 6 global collaborators. The sample metadata nearly always contained a de-identified subject ID, COVID-19 status, age in years and sex. Where available, HLA class I and class II types were taken from metadata supplied by the sample provider and were not determined by assay-based typing.

As concerns this clone: Which antigen it targets is not known. No base qualities exist here, and no much larger clone lies one base off it.

What the research found in general, with its limitations: The quantity of clinical and demographic metadata differed by source and by participant and was supplied without curation.

The germline V gene (reference sequence) supplies CDR1 LGHDT and CDR2 YNNKEL. Counted from cysteine to phenylalanine, this CDR3 has 16 amino acids. This entry keeps only the CDR3 DNA: 48 bases, framed from base 1. V loses 0 bases, J loses 8 bases, and the germline ends lie 16 bases apart. TCRbeta CDR3 regions were amplified from genomic DNA by means of the immunoSEQ Assay, a bias-controlled multiplex PCR. Per the original workflow: Nucleated cell counts per sample were estimated from amplification of reference gene primers within the assay. To quantify the absolute abundance of each unique TCRbeta CDR3 rearrangement, sequence reads were collapsed and filtered. Productive Simpson clonality was computed per sample as the square root of Simpson's diversity index over productive rearrangements. TCRdb obtained this table from immuneACCESS and retained in-frame rearrangements with V and J assigned. These tables miss some clones; where compared with another copy, unresolved V genes account for less than half of the shortfall, and the remainder is unexplained. The V and J calls and clone size are taken from that table; D and trimming were inferred from the DNA. The table for this sample lists about 250,000 clones; approximately 89% of them were counted only once. The ten largest clonotypes hold roughly 6.3% of the sample.

At one collaborating source in Seattle, patients were enrolled during active infection and were followed longitudinally through the course of disease. The collaborating institutions used their own protocols to collect whole blood in K2EDTA tubes. For TCRbeta analysis, collaborators shipped samples in one of three forms: frozen whole blood, isolated PBMCs, or DNA extracted from either of those sample types. What was sequenced was peripheral blood. The chain is assembled from TRBV3-1 (or the pseudogene TRBV3-2) and TRBJ1-4, with the D gene not clear enough to name. The sequence was obtained from a young woman with COVID-19, enrolled during active disease. The nucleotide sequence reads as follows: TGTGCCAGCAGCCAAGATATGTCAGGAGGAAGGGAAAAACTGTTTTTT. It translates as CASSQDMSGGREKLFF.